The 18 T cell receptor beta chains below all came from one sample that was sequenced in a study of T cells in Graves' hyperthyroidism and ophthalmopathy. Researchers took RNA transcripts and amplified the TCR beta CDR3 regions from them. The HTBI primer set was used in a first-round RT-PCR of the TCR CDR3. One entry per CDR3 protein, called by TCRdb with MiXCR from the multiplex PCR reads. The sample holds around 340,000 distinct CDR3 sequences; over 15% are singletons and the top ten take approximately 49%. The source material was blood. These receptors were taken from a woman aged 45-60 years with Graves' hyperthyroidism.

The sample holds many counts of this clonotype. This chain joins TRBV27 and TRBJ2-3; 9 nucleotides line up with TRBD2. The CDR3 contains 16 residues. J gave up 2 bases and V 4 bases, and 7 bases lay outside the gene matches. CDR1 is MNHEY, CDR2 SMNVEV, per germline (reference sequence). CDR3 sequence: CASSSPAGGLTDTQYF. The CDR3 bases are TGTGCCAGCAGTTCTCCAGCGGGAGGACTCACAGATACGCAGTATTTT.

This CDR3 is CASSLRSSYNEQFF. The CDR3 DNA is TGTGCCAGCAGTTTACGGAGCTCCTACAATGAGCAGTTCTTC. The chain joins TRBV6-2 or TRBV6-3 to TRBJ2-1; D gene unclear. The CDR3 sequence is 14 residues long. Germline assignment: CDR1 MNHEY and CDR2 SVGEGT. Deletions cut 4 bases from V and 0 bases from J, with 7 bases between.

This clonotype has a handful of counts. The chain couples TRBV12-3 or TRBV12-4 to TRBJ2-3, with D unresolved. The V gene lost 2 bases and the J gene lost 2 bases, with 11 bases spanning the gap. The CDR3 is 15 residues long. The CDR3 reads CASSLRLEDTDTQYF. CDR3 nucleotide sequence: TGTGCCAGCAGTTTAAGGCTAGAGGACACAGATACGCAGTATTTT.

The chain has TRBV4-1 and TRBJ2-5; no firm D call. CDR1 and CDR2 (germline): MGHRA, YSYEKL. The V end was cut by 6 bases, the J end by 2 bases, with 10 bases between. The CDR3 runs to 13 residues. CDR3 residues: CASRKNPQETQYF. The DNA of the CDR3 is TGCGCCAGCAGGAAGAATCCGCAAGAGACCCAGTACTTC.

Only a few counts were recorded for this clonotype. V gene TRBV6-1 combines with J gene TRBJ1-1; 8 bases line up with TRBD1. Germline CDR1 and CDR2: MNHNS and SASEGT. With V trimmed by 8 bases and J by 4 bases, 6 bases remained unmatched. CDR3 length: 13 amino acids. CDR3 amino acids: CASELTGGTEAFF. The CDR3 nucleotides read TGTGCCAGCGAACTTACAGGGGGCACTGAAGCTTTCTTT.

There are a few counts of this clonotype. V is TRBV19 and J is TRBJ1-2, with D possibly TRBD1 on 6 matching bases. Per germline, CDR1 LNHDA and CDR2 SQIVND (reference sequence). This CDR3 comprises 16 residues. Trimming removed 7 bases from V and 4 bases from J, with 22 bases in between. The CDR3 loop is CASTGQGPRGTYGYTF. Written as DNA, the CDR3 is TGTGCCAGTACCGGGCAGGGGCCCCGGGGGACCTATGGCTACACCTTC.

This clonotype was seen only a few times. The chain employs TRBV20-1 and TRBJ1-4; D unclear. The germline V and J ends were trimmed by 1 base and 6 bases, with 9 bases remaining between them. Per germline, CDR1 DFQATT and CDR2 SNEGSKA (reference sequence). The CDR3 sequence is 13 residues long. The CDR3 DNA is TGCAGTGCTAGAGCTGGAACAGATGAAAAACTGTTTTTT. Translated, it gives CSARAGTDEKLFF.

There are many counts of this clonotype. The chain employs TRBV5-1 and TRBJ1-1; D is ambiguous. The CDR3 sequence is 14 residues long. The V end lost 3 bases, the J end lost 7 bases, and 16 bases lay between the germline ends. Germline V gives CDR1 SGHRS, CDR2 YFSETQ. In DNA form, the CDR3 reads TGCGCCAGCAGCTCACAGAGTGGCGCTAGTGAAGCTTTCTTT. It encodes CASSSQSGASEAFF.

V usage is TRBV7-9 and J usage is TRBJ2-2; D remains ambiguous. V lost 0 bases and J 0 bases, leaving 5 bases between the germline ends. The germline V gene encodes CDR1 SEHNR and CDR2 FQNEAQ (reference sequence). This CDR3 region has 15 residues. The CDR3 loop reads CASSLAETNTGELFF. The CDR3, as DNA: TGTGCCAGCAGCTTAGCAGAGACGAACACCGGGGAGCTGTTTTTT.

This clonotype was detected a few times. The V call is TRBV20-1, the J call TRBJ2-2, with 10 nucleotides matching TRBD2. V was clipped by 0 bases and J by 4 bases; unmatched bases: 5. The CDR3 covers 16 residues. Germline V CDR1 and CDR2: DFQATT, SNEGSKA (reference sequence). The CDR3 sequence: CSARDKLAGATGELFF. The CDR3 coding sequence is TGCAGTGCTAGAGATAAGCTAGCGGGGGCCACCGGGGAGCTGTTTTTT.

In its sample, this clonotype was seen many times. The rearrangement links TRBV5-1 to TRBJ1-2, with 10 bases fitting TRBD1. This CDR3 is built from 13 residues. The germline V gene encodes CDR1 SGHRS and CDR2 YFSETQ. J was trimmed by 12 bases and V by 0 bases; bases with no gene match: 5. The chain's CDR3 is CASSLGQGAANTF. CDR3 coding DNA: TGCGCCAGCAGCTTGGGACAGGGGGCGGCAAACACCTTC.

In its sample, this clonotype was seen a few times. One base away lies a much larger clone, so this may be a sequencing read error. The gene calls are TRBV12-3 or TRBV12-4 and TRBJ2-3; D ambiguous. Between the trimmed V and J ends, which lost 5 bases and 6 bases, there was a span of 12 bases. The CDR3 consists of 13 residues. As DNA, the CDR3 is TGTGCCAGCAGTCTTCACGCCCAGGATACGCAGTATTTT. Encoded protein: CASSLHAQDTQYF.

The sample holds many counts of this clonotype. The chain has TRBV20-1 and TRBJ2-1; 9 positions agree with TRBD2. The V and J ends lost 0 bases and 1 base, in that order; junction bases with no gene match: 7. CDR3 length: 17 residues. Germline CDR1 is DFQATT and CDR2 is SNEGSKA (reference sequence). CDR3 loop: CSARDPWREGSYNEQFF. CDR3 coding DNA: TGCAGTGCTAGAGATCCGTGGCGGGAGGGGTCCTACAATGAGCAGTTCTTC.

The chain carries TRBV19 and TRBJ2-5; possible D gene TRBD2, 6 bases. The ends were cut back, 0 bases at V and 5 bases at J, with 13 bases in the middle. CDR3 length: 15 amino acids. From germline, CDR1 is LNHDA and CDR2 SQIVND (reference sequence). Here the CDR3 reads CASSIDLRGWETQYF. CDR3 in DNA: TGTGCCAGTAGTATAGATCTGCGGGGCTGGGAGACCCAGTACTTC. Filled out from reference TRBV19 and TRBJ2-5, the complete variable domain reads DGGITQSPKYLFRKEGQNVTLSCEQNLNHDAMYWYRQDPGQGLRLIYYSQIVNDFQKGDIAEGYSVSREKKESFPLTVTSAQKNPTAFYLCASSIDLRGWETQYFGPGTRLLVL.

For this clonotype: This may come from a read error, since a much larger clone is one base off. The CDR3 spells CASRQDLSTEAFF. CDR3 sequence (DNA): TGTGCCAGCCGCCAGGACCTGAGCACTGAAGCTTTCTTT. This chain joins TRBV2 and TRBJ1-1; no clear D gene. With 8 bases removed from V and 4 bases from J, the gap between germline ends came to 14 bases. CDR1 and CDR2 (germline): SNHLY, FYNNEI. The CDR3 covers 13 residues.

The table lists this clonotype with many counts. The rearrangement uses TRBV5-1 and TRBJ1-1; no clear D. This CDR3 spans 12 amino acids. Looked up from germline, CDR1 is SGHRS and CDR2 is YFSETQ. Trimming took 4 bases from V and 1 from J, leaving 5 bases between them. This chain's CDR3 is CASSAGNTEAFF. In DNA form, the CDR3 reads TGCGCCAGCAGCGCGGGGAACACTGAAGCTTTCTTT.

This clonotype was seen ten or more times. V gene TRBV3-1 combines with J gene TRBJ2-5; TRBD1 matches 7 bases. The J segment lost 4 bases and the V segment lost 4 bases, leaving 3 bases of the junction unmatched. The length of the CDR3 is 13 residues. In germline, CDR1 is LGHDT, CDR2 YNNKEL (reference sequence). The CDR3 reads CASSPGQPETQYF. The CDR3 DNA follows: TGTGCCAGCAGCCCGGGACAGCCAGAGACCCAGTACTTC.

This clonotype was counted many times. CDR3 loop: CASSSSPGTGGWSQYF. The CDR3 DNA sequence: TGTGCCAGCAGCTCGAGCCCCGGGACAGGGGGTTGGAGTCAGTACTTC. The chain recombines TRBV11-2 with TRBJ2-4; TRBD1 agrees at 11 bases. CDR1 is SGHAT, CDR2 FQNNGV, per germline. V lost 4 bases and J lost 12; bases outside the gene matches: 14. This CDR3 is 16 amino acids long. Drawing the rest from reference TRBV11-2 and TRBJ2-4, the complete variable domain is EAGVAQSPRYKIIEKRQSVAFWCNPISGHATLYWYQQILGQGPKLLIQFQNNGVVDDSQLPKDRFSAERLKGVDSTLKIQPAKLEDSAVYLCASSSSPGTGGWSQYFGAGTRLSVL.